This T cell receptor beta chain was retrieved from a study of blood T cell repertoires in COVID-19. Overall study: From the United States, Italy and Spain came samples of acute and convalescent COVID-19.

Germline V gives CDR1 DFQATT, CDR2 SNEGSKA (reference sequence). V was trimmed by 3 bases and J by 7 bases, leaving 16 bases between them. The CDR3 has 14 amino acids. Repertoires were generated with immunoSEQ multiplex PCR, while TCRdb's copy carries only in-frame clones and drops some. The data hold approximately 210,000 clones, with around 80% observed a single time. During active infection, Seattle patients enrolled and were then monitored through disease. Sequences were obtained from peripheral blood. The clonotype originates from a woman aged 80 or older with COVID-19, enrolled during active disease. The chain links TRBV20-1 to TRBJ2-1, with D possibly TRBD1 on 5 matching bases. The CDR3 DNA sequence: TGCAGTGCTAGTTTGGGGCTCCTAGGGAATGAGCAGTTCTTC. This translates into CSASLGLLGNEQFF.